This T cell receptor (beta chain) came from a study of cytomegalovirus exposure and HLA in healthy donors. At the level of the study: Of 300 to 450 genotyped donors, approximately 80% clustered with self-reported Caucasian donors.

The PCR was carried out with 60 Vbeta primers and 13 Jbeta primers. Authors' processing steps: Later, an analysis found 75 million to 100 million unique TCR beta chains, and approximately 10 million of these were shared. TCRdb's table, derived via immunoSEQ multiplex PCR, lists solely in-frame clones and lacks some. That table gives V, J and clone size, and the DNA gave D and trimming. In the table there are approximately 160,000 clones, 65% to 85% of which are singletons. Comments on this clone: Its antigen remains unidentified.

Study-level results: A cluster of highly shared sequence variants was likely a sequencing artifact. It was reported in a later analysis that an Asian-associated ancestry cluster showed fewer N-insertions than the roughly 620-donor mean.

The CDR3 covers 14 residues. Trimming left V 8 bases short and J 5 bases short, with 15 bases between. CDR1 is SGHAT, CDR2 FQNNGV, per germline. The J gene is TRBJ1-4, the V gene TRBV11-2; D might be TRBD1 (6 bases). The sample consisted of PBMCs. This clonotype was sampled from a woman aged 45-65 years in good health and CMV-seropositive. DNA for the CDR3: TGTGCCAGCCAACAAACAGGGTTGAATGAAAAACTGTTTTTT. Its protein is CASQQTGLNEKLFF.